This T cell receptor (beta chain) was retrieved from a study of CD8+ T cells in alopecia areata. Once RNA had been extracted, it was reverse transcribed into cDNA to act as the sequencing template. Produced via immunoSEQ multiplex PCR; TCRdb's table is partial and in-frame only. Recorded here are 290,000 or so clones, none singletons. On the basis of CD4, CD8alpha, NKG2D, NKG2ACE and other markers, pooled cutaneous lymph node cells were sorted. Worth noting for this clone: The listed genes are named as in mouse.

The sample was CD4+ T cells sorted from a lymph node. The TCR comes from a C3H/HeJ mouse with alopecia areata. This line is of MHC haplotype H2-k.

This chain's CDR3 is CASKQGDYNSPLYF. CDR3 DNA (partial): TGTGCCAGCAAACAGGGGGACTATAATTCGCCC. The chain employs TRBV13-1 and TRBJ1-6, with 8 nucleotides matching TRBD1. Sequencing ends 3 residues short of the CDR3 end; the germline J gene provides the rest. TRBJ1-6 qualifies as an ORF whose function is uncertain. Germline CDR1 is NSHNY and CDR2 is SYGAGN. With 6 bases clipped from V and 3 bases from J, the junction kept 2 bases outside the gene matches. The CDR3 extends over 14 amino acids.